The 6 T cell receptor beta chains below come from one sample, sequenced in a study of blood T cell repertoires in COVID-19. TCRdb keeps only in-frame clones here, not all; method: immunoSEQ multiplex PCR. In the table there are roughly 39,000 clones, approximately 90% of which are singletons. Sequencing used peripheral blood. Source of these receptors: a man between 25 and 39 years old with active or convalescent COVID-19.

By share of the sample, this clone is hyperexpanded (1% or more). The rearrangement links TRBV5-6 to TRBJ2-5, with D possibly matching TRBD2 (6 bases). With 4 bases removed from V and 5 bases from J, the gap between germline ends came to 21 bases. CDR1 is SGHDT and CDR2 is YYEEEE in the germline V gene. The CDR3 spans 16 residues. The CDR3 sequence is CASSGDLKDLRETQYF. In DNA form, the CDR3 reads TGTGCCAGCAGCGGGGACTTGAAAGACTTACGCGAGACCCAGTACTTC.

This chain connects TRBV7-9 to TRBJ1-6; 7 bases match TRBD1. CDR1 and CDR2 from the germline V gene are SEHNR and FQNEAQ (reference sequence). The CDR3 covers 14 residues. The trim removed 4 bases at V and 7 bases at J, leaving 4 bases unmatched. The CDR3 DNA follows: TGTGCCAGCAGCTCCGGGACAGTCAATTCACCCCTCCACTTT. Translated, it gives CASSSGTVNSPLHF.

This clone came up once. The chain couples TRBV6-5 to TRBJ1-5; 9 bases are shared with TRBD1. The ends lost 8 bases at V and 4 bases at J; junction bases unmatched: 9. Per germline, CDR1 MNHEY and CDR2 SVGAGI. The CDR3 spans 15 residues. The chain's CDR3 is CASQRTGAGNQPQHF. DNA for the CDR3: TGTGCCAGCCAGAGGACAGGGGCGGGTAATCAGCCCCAGCATTTT.

The chain combines TRBV11-3 with TRBJ2-5; a weak D match, TRBD1 (6 bases). The CDR3 sequence is 17 residues long. Germline V lookup: CDR1 SGHNT, CDR2 YENEEA. Trimming stripped 1 base from V and 5 bases from J, with 20 bases between. The CDR3 region has the DNA TGTGCCAGCAGCTTAGCCCCCCCAGGGGAATCTCGGGAGACCCAGTACTTC. Translated: CASSLAPPGESRETQYF.

V is TRBV7-2 and J is TRBJ2-5; D is uncertain. Germline V gives CDR1 SGHTA, CDR2 FQGNSA. The CDR3 totals 14 residues. Trimming removed 2 bases from V and 0 bases from J, with 7 bases in between. As DNA, the CDR3 is TGTGCCAGCAGCTTATCCATGTACCAAGAGACCCAGTACTTC. Protein sequence: CASSLSMYQETQYF. Complete variable domain (other parts from reference TRBV7-2 and TRBJ2-5): GAGVSQSPSNKVTEKGKDVELRCDPISGHTALYWYRQSLGQGLEFLIYFQGNSAPDKSGLPSDRFSAERTGGSVSTLTIQRTQQEDSAVYLCASSLSMYQETQYFGPGTRLLVL.

The V and J genes are TRBV19 and TRBJ2-7; unclear D gene. Deletions cut 7 bases from V and 0 bases from J, with 10 bases between. Germline V gene sequence: CDR1 LNHDA, CDR2 SQIVND (reference sequence). The CDR3 sequence is 13 residues long. The CDR3 DNA is TGTGCCAGTACCGGAGCTAACTCCTACGAGCAGTACGTC. Protein product: CASTGANSYEQYV.